This TCR beta chain was recovered during a study of control samples from healthy donors and cancer patients. Some clones are missing from TCRdb's copy, which holds only in-frame ones; the method was immunoSEQ multiplex PCR. The table records 150,000 to 200,000 clones, approximately 90% of them present only once. Germline lookup yields CDR1 MDHEN and CDR2 SYDVKM. V was pared by 3 bases and J by 9 bases, with 8 bases of the junction left unmatched. The CDR3 length is 15 residues. Sequences were obtained from blood. This TCR was sampled from a woman in her twenties or thirties in good health. The chain combines TRBV28 with TRBJ2-1; TRBD2 matches 10 bases. The CDR3 loop reads CASSFSLAGVLEQFF. As DNA, the CDR3 is TGTGCCAGCAGTTTTTCGCTAGCGGGAGTGCTTGAGCAGTTCTTC.